This paragraph covers one T cell receptor beta chain sequence. An end of the junction does not agree with germline; a read error may underlie this. The data derive from a study of neurological immune-mediated disorders. As to time point: longitudinal time-point 3. TCRdb reanalysed the 5' RACE reads using MiXCR and keeps one entry per CDR3 protein. The profile shows 85,000 to 110,000 distinct CDR3 sequences, approximately 10% of them singletons. The sequenced sample consisted of PBMCs. This TCR derives from a female donor with HTLV-1-associated myelopathy (HAM/TSP).

The CDR3 nucleotides are TGTGCCAACAGCCGAAGCGGGGGGGCCATGAATACGCAGTATTTT. Translating it yields CANSRSGGAMNTQYF. The chain recombines TRBV7-2 with TRBJ2-3; TRBD2 matches 10 bases. Germline CDR1 is SGHTA and CDR2 is FQGNSA. The CDR3 covers 15 residues. Together with reference TRBV7-2 and TRBJ2-3, the CDR3 gives the full variable domain: GAGVSQSPSNKVTEKGKDVELRCDPISGHTALYWYRQSLGQGLEFLIYFQGNSAPDKSGLPSDRFSAERTGGSVSTLTIQRTQQEDSAVYLCANSRSGGAMNTQYFGPGTRLTVL.